The 21 T cell receptor beta chains below come from one sample, sequenced in a study of shared clonotypes between healthy human individuals. TCRdb's table, derived via immunoSEQ multiplex PCR, lists solely in-frame clones and lacks some. The sample contains some 2 million clones, 90% to 95% of which appear only once. Material for sequencing was naive CD4+ T cells sorted from blood. Subset of the sample: CD45RA+ positively selected. The receptors shown here come from a man between 18 and 29 years old in good health.

V is TRBV7-2 and J is TRBJ2-1, with D perhaps matching TRBD1 (6 bases). In germline, CDR1 is SGHTA, CDR2 FQGNSA. Deletions cut 4 bases from V and 2 bases from J, with 18 bases between. This CDR3 has 17 residues. CDR3 loop: CASSSPSWRTAYNEQFF. DNA of the CDR3: TGTGCCAGCAGCTCCCCGAGTTGGAGGACAGCCTACAATGAGCAGTTCTTC.

The V call is TRBV10-3, the J call TRBJ2-7, with D perhaps given as TRBD1 or TRBD2 (5 bases each). Deletions cut 0 bases from V and 7 bases from J, with 13 bases between. This CDR3 is built from 14 residues. The germline gives CDR1 ENHRY, CDR2 SYGVKD. The CDR3 DNA reads TGTGCCATCAGTGAGTCCGGGGCGGCAAGGGAGCAGTACTTC. It specifies CAISESGAAREQYF.

V and J are TRBV10-3 and TRBJ1-5; 7 bases align to TRBD1. Germline V gene sequence: CDR1 ENHRY, CDR2 SYGVKD. Trimming removed 5 bases from V and 2 bases from J; junction bases left unmatched: 6. The CDR3 loop spans 15 amino acids. The CDR3 sequence is CAISRGGAGNQPQHF. The CDR3 DNA reads TGTGCCATCAGTAGAGGGGGCGCGGGCAATCAGCCCCAGCATTTT.

The J gene is TRBJ2-3, the V gene TRBV6-5; possibly TRBD1 for D (7 bases). The CDR3 covers 14 residues. The V and J ends lost 2 bases and 5 bases respectively, with 11 bases between them. Germline CDR1 MNHEY, CDR2 SVGAGI. Written as DNA, the CDR3 is TGTGCCAGCAGTTACCAGGGGGGTCTAGATACGCAGTATTTT. It specifies CASSYQGGLDTQYF.

The gene calls are TRBV6-5 and TRBJ2-7; D may match TRBD1 or TRBD2 (5 bases each). Looked up from germline, CDR1 is MNHEY and CDR2 is SVGAGI. V shed 2 bases and J shed 5 bases, with 13 bases lying between them. The CDR3 loop spans 14 amino acids. CDR3 bases: TGTGCCAGCAGTTACGGGGGAGTAAGAGACGAGCAGTACTTC. It encodes CASSYGGVRDEQYF.

The chain recombines TRBV7-3 with TRBJ1-1; D is possibly TRBD1 (5 bases). V was clipped by 1 base and J by 1 base, with 10 bases between them. The length of the CDR3 is 15 residues. Germline loops: CDR1 SGHTA, CDR2 FQGTGA. CDR3 protein: CASSLRGLGNTEAFF. DNA for the CDR3: TGTGCCAGCAGCTTAAGGGGCCTGGGGAACACTGAAGCTTTCTTT.

Here the CDR3 reads CASRRDSITQYF. In nucleotides, the CDR3 is TGTGCCAGCAGGCGGGACTCCATTACGCAGTATTTT. The chain employs TRBV6-5 and TRBJ2-3; weak D call: TRBD2 (6 bases). V was shortened by 6 bases and J by 8 bases, with 12 bases between the two germline ends. The CDR3 length is 12 residues. The germline V gene has CDR1 MNHEY and CDR2 SVGAGI.

The chain recombines TRBV7-2 with TRBJ2-3; possible D gene TRBD2, 6 bases. Germline CDR1 is SGHTA and CDR2 is FQGNSA. The CDR3 contains 14 residues. Trimming removed 5 bases from V and 4 bases from J, with 13 bases in between. Written as DNA, the CDR3 is TGTGCCAGCAGCCGGGGGTGGGCCGCAGATACGCAGTATTTT. Its protein product is CASSRGWAADTQYF. Full variable domain (outside the CDR3, taken from reference TRBV7-2 and TRBJ2-3): GAGVSQSPSNKVTEKGKDVELRCDPISGHTALYWYRQSLGQGLEFLIYFQGNSAPDKSGLPSDRFSAERTGGSVSTLTIQRTQQEDSAVYLCASSRGWAADTQYFGPGTRLTVL.

This clone occurred a few times. CDR3 sequence reads: CASSQEPGAGGYTF. CDR3 bases: TGCGCCAGCAGCCAAGAGCCGGGGGCAGGAGGCTACACCTTC. The chain links TRBV4-1 to TRBJ1-2, with a possible D match to TRBD1 (6 bases). From germline, CDR1 is MGHRA and CDR2 YSYEKL. Trimming left V 0 bases short and J 8 bases short, with 13 bases between. CDR3 length: 14 amino acids.

The chain carries TRBV7-2 and TRBJ2-5; 7 bases match TRBD1. This CDR3 spans 12 amino acids. V gave up 6 bases and J gave up 5 bases; unmatched junction bases: 3. The germline V gene encodes CDR1 SGHTA and CDR2 FQGNSA. CDR3 sequence: CASRGQSETQYF. CDR3 DNA sequence: TGTGCCAGCAGGGGACAGAGTGAGACCCAGTACTTC.

The chain combines TRBV19 with TRBJ1-2, with D possibly matching TRBD1 (5 bases). Trimming pared 5 bases from V and 4 bases from J, leaving 17 bases between. CDR3 length equals 15 residues. Germline V CDR1 and CDR2: LNHDA, SQIVND (reference sequence). CDR3 sequence (DNA): TGTGCCAGTAGTCCGGACTCAGGCGGGGGCTATGGCTACACCTTC. Residues: CASSPDSGGGYGYTF.

This clone occurred once. This chain connects TRBV6-6 to TRBJ2-7; a weak D match, TRBD1 (6 bases). V lost 10 bases and J lost 5, with 18 bases in between. This CDR3 is built from 13 residues. Per germline, CDR1 MNHNY and CDR2 SVGAGI (reference sequence). The CDR3 region has the DNA TGTGCCACCGGGACATTCGGGACGCACGAGCAGTACTTC. This sequence encodes CATGTFGTHEQYF.

The J gene is TRBJ2-1, the V gene TRBV21-1; the D segment call TRBD2 is taken from the table without a DNA check. TRBV21-1 is given as a pseudogene. The CDR3 runs to 13 residues. For the CDR3, the DNA is TGTGCCAGCCCCGGGTCCCTACTGGATGAGCAGTTCTTC. Translation: CASPGSLLDEQFF.

This clone was counted once. This chain connects TRBV5-4 to TRBJ2-5, with D possibly being TRBD2 (6 bases). From germline, CDR1 is SGHNT and CDR2 YYREEE (reference sequence). The CDR3 contains 15 residues. The germline V and J ends were trimmed by 3 bases and 3 bases, with 15 bases remaining between them. As DNA, the CDR3 is TGTGCCAGCAGCTCGCTCGGGAGTGGGGAAGAGACCCAGTACTTC. It encodes CASSSLGSGEETQYF.

This chain uses TRBV7-8 with TRBJ1-2; D remains ambiguous. Trimming removed 1 base from V and 4 bases from J, with 10 bases in between. This CDR3 contains 14 residues. The germline V gene has CDR1 SGHVS and CDR2 FQNEAQ. CDR3 nucleotides: TGTGCCAGCAGCTTAGTACCCACAGCCTATGGCTACACCTTC. Protein sequence: CASSLVPTAYGYTF.

The chain links TRBV18 to TRBJ2-2; 9 bases are shared with TRBD2. V gave up 1 base and J gave up 1 base; unmatched junction bases: 4. Germline CDR1 reads KGHSH; CDR2 reads LQKENI. The CDR3 covers 17 residues. The CDR3 bases are TGTGCCAGCTCACCACAGTCACTAGCGGGGAACACCGGGGAGCTGTTTTTT. It is translated as CASSPQSLAGNTGELFF.

The chain employs TRBV19 and TRBJ1-5, with TRBD1 identical over 8 bases. J was trimmed by 2 bases and V by 0 bases; bases with no gene match: 12. The germline CDR1 and CDR2 sequences are LNHDA and SQIVND (reference sequence). The CDR3 has 19 residues. CDR3 in DNA: TGTGCCAGTAGTATAGACCGAGGACAGGGCAAGACGGGCAATCAGCCCCAGCATTTT. As protein: CASSIDRGQGKTGNQPQHF. The entire variable domain, with the rest obtained from reference TRBV19 and TRBJ1-5, is as follows: DGGITQSPKYLFRKEGQNVTLSCEQNLNHDAMYWYRQDPGQGLRLIYYSQIVNDFQKGDIAEGYSVSREKKESFPLTVTSAQKNPTAFYLCASSIDRGQGKTGNQPQHFGDGTRLSIL.

The rearrangement joins TRBV28 to TRBJ2-7; D unclear. The CDR3 has 13 amino acids. V was trimmed by 7 bases and J by 3 bases, leaving 13 bases between them. Per germline, CDR1 MDHEN and CDR2 SYDVKM. The DNA of the CDR3 is TGTGCCAGCATGACTCCTTCCTACTACGAGCAGTACTTC. It is translated as CASMTPSYYEQYF.

This chain joins TRBV2 and TRBJ2-1, with a tentative D call TRBD1 (5 bases). Germline loops: CDR1 SNHLY, CDR2 FYNNEI. The CDR3 runs to 15 residues. The ends were cut back, 1 base at V and 7 bases at J, with 14 bases in the middle. CDR3 bases: TGTGCCAGCAGTGAAGGACTTAGGGGTCGGAATGAGCAGTTCTTC. This encodes CASSEGLRGRNEQFF.

Regarding this clone: At one boundary the junction diverges from the germline segment, which might be a read error. The genes are TRBV7-3 and TRBJ2-5; D remains unclear. The CDR3 consists of 15 residues. CDR1 SGHTA and CDR2 FQGTGA come from the germline V gene. The CDR3 is CASSSLKAFQETQYF. The DNA for the CDR3 is TGTGCCAGCAGCTCCCTCAAGGCCTTTCAAGAGACTCAGTACTTC.

V is TRBV27 and J is TRBJ2-3; maybe TRBD1 (6 bases). CDR1 and CDR2 (germline): MNHEY, SMNVEV (reference sequence). Trimming cost V 8 bases and J 1 base, with 19 bases left between them. The CDR3 covers 16 residues. DNA of the CDR3: TGTGCCAGCCGTCCTCTCAGGGGATCAGGCACAGATACGCAGTATTTT. This translates into CASRPLRGSGTDTQYF.